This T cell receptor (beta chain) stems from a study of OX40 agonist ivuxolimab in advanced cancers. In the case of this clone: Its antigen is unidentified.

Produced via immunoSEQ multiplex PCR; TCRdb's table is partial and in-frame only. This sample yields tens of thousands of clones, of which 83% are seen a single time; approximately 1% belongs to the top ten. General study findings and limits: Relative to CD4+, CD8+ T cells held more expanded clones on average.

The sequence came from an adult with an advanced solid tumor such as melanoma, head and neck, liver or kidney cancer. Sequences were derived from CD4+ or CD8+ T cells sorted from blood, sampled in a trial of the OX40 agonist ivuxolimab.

The CDR3 here is CASSLGDRGITDTQYF. CDR3 nucleotide sequence: TGTGCCAGCAGCTTGGGGGACAGGGGGATCACAGATACGCAGTATTTT. This chain joins TRBV5-4 and TRBJ2-3; 11 nucleotides align to TRBD1. CDR1 and CDR2 from the germline V gene are SGHNT and YYREEE (reference sequence). Trimming took 0 bases from V and 2 from J; bases not matched to a gene: 2. The CDR3 covers 16 residues.